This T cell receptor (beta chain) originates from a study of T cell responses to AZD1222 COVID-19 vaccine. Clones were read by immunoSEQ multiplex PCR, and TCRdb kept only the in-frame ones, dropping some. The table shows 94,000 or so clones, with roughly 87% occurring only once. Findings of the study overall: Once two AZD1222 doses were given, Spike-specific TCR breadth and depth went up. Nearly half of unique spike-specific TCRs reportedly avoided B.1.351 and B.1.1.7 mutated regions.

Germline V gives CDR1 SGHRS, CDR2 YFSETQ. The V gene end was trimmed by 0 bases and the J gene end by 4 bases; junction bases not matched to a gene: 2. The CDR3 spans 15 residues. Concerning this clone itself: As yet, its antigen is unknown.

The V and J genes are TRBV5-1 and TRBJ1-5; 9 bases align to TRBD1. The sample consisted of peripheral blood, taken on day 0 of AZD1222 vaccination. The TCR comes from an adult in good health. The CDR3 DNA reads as TGCGCCAGCAGCTTGGGGACAGGGGCAAATCAGCCCCAGCATTTT. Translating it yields CASSLGTGANQPQHF.